This T cell receptor beta chain is drawn from a study of OX40 agonist ivuxolimab in advanced cancers. Overall study: The study gave patients intravenous ivuxolimab at 0.01 to 10 mg/kg every 2 weeks. Dose-escalation cases comprised hepatocellular carcinoma, melanoma, renal cell or head and neck cancer. Of mixed ages from about 23 to 90 and averaging approximately 60 years, the group was just under 85% male.

Germline V lookup: CDR1 MNHEY, CDR2 SVGAGI. The V segment lost 3 bases and the J segment 3 bases; nucleotides outside the gene matches: 5. The CDR3 length is 15 residues. Measured with immunoSEQ multiplex PCR; TCRdb has only the in-frame clones, and not every one. Of more than 9,500 clones detected, around 83% appear once; the ten largest clones hold approximately 20%. As concerns this clone: Its antigen is unknown.

Study conclusions and caveats: Which antigen the expanded peripheral T cells recognized is unknown.

The V call is TRBV6-5, the J call TRBJ2-7, with TRBD1 matching 10 bases. The TCR originated in an adult with an advanced solid tumor such as melanoma, head and neck, liver or kidney cancer. The material sequenced was CD4+ or CD8+ T cells sorted from blood, taken in a trial of the OX40 agonist ivuxolimab. Written as DNA, the CDR3 is TGTGCCAGCAGTTATGGGACAGGGGAAGTCTACGAGCAGTACTTC. Translated: CASSYGTGEVYEQYF.